This TCR beta chain derives from a study of blood T cell repertoires in COVID-19. Study-level information: Specimens from acute and convalescent COVID-19 originated in the United States, Italy and Spain. Sample material is recorded as cDNA or gDNA derived from T cells, B-cell-depleted T cells, or PBMCs.

Germline values: CDR1 MDHEN, CDR2 SYDVKM. The V segment lost 3 bases and the J segment 2 bases; nucleotides outside the gene matches: 11. The CDR3 contains 18 residues. Cohort assignment relied on participant-reported clinical history. Sequencing used immunoSEQ multiplex PCR; TCRdb keeps in-frame clones, though not all of them. Here the sample spans a few hundred thousand clones, approximately 90% being singletons. This TCR derives from a young man who had recovered from COVID-19. The chain combines TRBV28 with TRBJ2-3; 10 bases are shared with TRBD2. Sequenced: PBMCs or T cells enriched from blood (not recorded which). Here the CDR3 reads CASSFPSSGRAYTDTQYF. In DNA form, the CDR3 reads TGTGCCAGCAGTTTCCCCTCTAGCGGGAGAGCCTACACAGATACGCAGTATTTT. The full variable domain, rest sourced from reference TRBV28 and TRBJ2-3, is DVKVTQSSRYLVKRTGEKVFLECVQDMDHENMFWYRQDPGLGLRLIYFSYDVKMKEKGDIPEGYSVSREKKERFSLILESASTNQTSMYLCASSFPSSGRAYTDTQYFGPGTRLTVL.